The present TCR beta chain was sequenced within a study of beta chain features in type 1 diabetes. As every portion of the isolated RNA was reverse transcribed, the sequencing read expressed TCRB transcripts. The assay was immunoSEQ multiplex PCR, and TCRdb's table has in-frame clones only and misses some. The sample consists of about 130,000 clones, 9.2% of them appearing once. Points on this clone: Its antigen is undetermined.

Germline CDR1 and CDR2: LNHDA and SQIVND (reference sequence). Trimming took 5 bases from V and 3 from J, leaving 16 bases between them. This CDR3 region has 15 residues. Study-level findings and limits: Shorter TCRB CDR3s, moderately but significantly so, marked every one of the four CD4+ subsets in Type 1 diabetes patients. Across patients, naive, central memory and Treg TCRB repertoires exhibited apparently greater similarity than was observed across healthy donors.

The TCR was taken from a man between 18 and 29 years old in good health. This chain joins TRBV19 and TRBJ1-2; a weak D match, TRBD1 (6 bases). The sequenced material came from central memory CD4+ T cells from blood. CDR3 nucleotide sequence: TGTGCCAGTAGTCGTGCGGGGGCGCCTGACTATGGCTACACCTTC. Its protein product is CASSRAGAPDYGYTF.